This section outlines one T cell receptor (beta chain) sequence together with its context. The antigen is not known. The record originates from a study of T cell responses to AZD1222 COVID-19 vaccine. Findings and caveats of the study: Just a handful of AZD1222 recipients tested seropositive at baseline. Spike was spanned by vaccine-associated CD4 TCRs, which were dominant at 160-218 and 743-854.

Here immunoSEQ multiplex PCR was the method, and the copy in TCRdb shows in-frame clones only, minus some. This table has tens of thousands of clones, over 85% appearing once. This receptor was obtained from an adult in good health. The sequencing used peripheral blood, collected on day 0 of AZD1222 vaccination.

CDR3 coding DNA: TGTGCCAGCAGCCAGGGACAGGAGGATACTGAAGCTTTCTTT. Translated, it gives CASSQGQEDTEAFF. The chain is built from TRBV11-3 and TRBJ1-1; 8 bases line up with TRBD1. Germline assignment: CDR1 SGHNT and CDR2 YENEEA. V gave up 5 bases and J gave up 5 bases; unmatched junction bases: 7. The CDR3 has 14 residues.